This T cell receptor beta chain was sequenced during a study of T cells in Graves' hyperthyroidism and ophthalmopathy. RNA transcripts gave rise to amplified TCR beta CDR3 regions. First-round RT-PCR with HTBI primers amplified the TCR CDR3 region. MiXCR, applied by TCRdb to the multiplex PCR reads, yields one record per CDR3 protein. The sample includes over 650,000 distinct CDR3 sequences, 45% of them seen just once. Turning to this clonotype: This clone may be a read error of a much larger clone one base away.

The CDR3 runs 14 residues. Germline-derived CDR1 and CDR2 are SQVTM and ANQGSEA. The gene calls are TRBV29-1 and TRBJ1-2, with 9 bases identical to TRBD1. The receptor's source is an adult man with Graves' disease, either hyperthyroidism or ophthalmopathy (not recorded which). Specimen: peripheral blood or thyroid tissue (not recorded which). The CDR3 loop is CSVVPGTGSYDYTF. The CDR3 bases are TGCAGCGTTGTTCCCGGGACAGGGAGCTATGACTACACCTTC.